The 29 T cell receptor beta chains listed next were all sequenced from one sample in a study of blood T cell repertoires in COVID-19. Libraries were prepared by immunoSEQ multiplex PCR; TCRdb keeps only in-frame clonotypes and omits some of them. The table lists 200,000 to 250,000 clones, more than 65% of them singletons. Sequenced material: peripheral blood. These receptors all stem from a woman aged 80 or over with acute or convalescent COVID-19.

The chain is built from TRBV7-3 and TRBJ1-1; D call uncertain. With 5 bases removed from V and 3 bases from J, the gap between germline ends came to 4 bases. This CDR3 comprises 11 residues. CDR1 and CDR2 from the germline V gene are SGHTA and FQGTGA. The CDR3 coding sequence is TGTGCCAGCAGCGCGGACACTGAAGCTTTCTTT. This codes for CASSADTEAFF.

The chain is built from TRBV5-4 and TRBJ1-1; D remains ambiguous. Germline V gene sequence: CDR1 SGHNT, CDR2 YYREEE (reference sequence). The CDR3 loop spans 15 amino acids. V lost 1 base and J lost 4, with 14 bases in between. The CDR3 here is CASSLSEGRVTEAFF. The CDR3 bases are TGTGCCAGCAGCTTGTCGGAGGGTAGGGTCACTGAAGCTTTCTTT.

This clone was detected only once. This chain uses TRBV7-9 with TRBJ1-4; 11 nucleotides match TRBD1. The J segment lost 3 bases and the V segment lost 7 bases, leaving 7 bases of the junction unmatched. CDR1 is SEHNR, CDR2 FQNEAQ, per germline (reference sequence). The CDR3 is 16 residues long. This CDR3 is CASTGTGGISNEKLFF. CDR3 nucleotides: TGTGCCAGCACCGGGACAGGGGGTATTTCTAATGAAAAACTGTTTTTT.

In nucleotides, the CDR3 is TGTGCCAGCAGCGTTCGACAGGGCGAGCAGTACTTC. This gives the protein CASSVRQGEQYF. The chain employs TRBV27 and TRBJ2-7, with 7 bases that match TRBD1. CDR1 MNHEY and CDR2 SMNVEV come from the germline V gene (reference sequence). CDR3 length: 12 amino acids. V shed 6 bases, J shed 6 bases, and the junction held 5 bases outside the gene matches.

The CDR3 DNA is TGTGCCAGCAGCCAAGACTCCGACGGGTACAATGAGCAGTTCTTC. Protein sequence: CASSQDSDGYNEQFF. The chain links TRBV3-1 (or the pseudogene TRBV3-2) to TRBJ2-1, with D uncertain. Trimming took off 0 bases at V and 4 bases at J, with 10 bases between the two ends. The CDR3 has 15 residues. In germline, CDR1 is LGHDT, CDR2 YNNKEL (reference sequence).

The chain carries TRBV19 and TRBJ1-5, with 9 nucleotides matching TRBD1. CDR3 size: 20 residues. Germline-derived CDR1 and CDR2 are LNHDA and SQIVND (reference sequence). Trimming at V came to 0 bases and at J to 6 bases, leaving 18 bases not matched to a gene. The CDR3 region is CASSIDRKDRGSIGGQPQHF. CDR3 in DNA: TGTGCCAGTAGTATAGATCGGAAGGACAGGGGCTCAATCGGGGGTCAGCCCCAGCATTTT.

This chain links TRBV5-4 with TRBJ2-1; 7 positions match TRBD1. V dropped 4 bases and J dropped 5; count of bases not matched to a gene: 18. CDR3 length: 18 residues. Germline V gives CDR1 SGHNT, CDR2 YYREEE (reference sequence). The CDR3 is CASSKPPSPGQAHNEQFF. CDR3 coding DNA: TGTGCCAGCAGCAAGCCCCCGTCCCCTGGACAGGCCCACAATGAGCAGTTCTTC.

The rearrangement joins TRBV10-3 to TRBJ2-2, with TRBD1 as a possible D gene (6 bases). CDR1 is ENHRY and CDR2 is SYGVKD in the germline V gene. V lost 4 bases and J lost 7, with 13 bases in between. There are 14 residues in the CDR3. The CDR3 DNA follows: TGTGCCATCAGTGGGGGGCCGGTAGGCGGGGAGCTGTTTTTT. It is translated as CAISGGPVGGELFF.

The chain is built from TRBV28 and TRBJ1-2; D unclear. Germline lookup yields CDR1 MDHEN and CDR2 SYDVKM. V lost 3 bases to trimming and J lost 1 base, with 9 bases between them. CDR3 size: 14 residues. The DNA for the CDR3 is TGTGCCAGCAGTTTCCTGAGTGTTAACTATGGCTACACCTTC. It codes for CASSFLSVNYGYTF.

The V and J genes are TRBV11-2 and TRBJ2-5, with TRBD2 matching over 10 bases. Germline values: CDR1 SGHAT, CDR2 FQNNGV. The CDR3 has 18 amino acids. Losses at the gene ends were 2 bases for V and 1 base for J; bases not matched to a gene: 10. The CDR3 DNA sequence: TGTGCCAGCAGCTTACCCCTAGCGGGGGTTGGGGGCCAAGAGACCCAGTACTTC. It translates to CASSLPLAGVGGQETQYF.

The V call is TRBV7-8, the J call TRBJ1-3; D is uncertain. V was clipped by 5 bases and J by 2 bases, with 13 bases between them. Germline CDR1 reads SGHVS; CDR2 reads FQNEAQ. This CDR3 is built from 15 residues. CDR3 protein: CASSPELLAGNTIYF. The CDR3 DNA sequence: TGTGCCAGCAGCCCCGAGCTTCTCGCTGGAAACACCATATATTTT.

The rearrangement uses TRBV30 and TRBJ1-3; D gene ambiguous. The CDR3 totals 11 residues. Per germline, CDR1 GTSNPN and CDR2 SVGIG (reference sequence). Trimming cost V 7 bases and J 4 bases, with 8 bases left between them. CDR3 protein: CAYPRGNTIYF. The CDR3 bases are TGTGCCTATCCGAGGGGAAACACCATATATTTT.

The rearrangement joins TRBV27 to TRBJ2-3, with D maybe TRBD1 (5 bases). Trimming shortened V by 3 bases and J by 6 bases, and 10 bases separated the two germline ends. This CDR3 region has 13 residues. Germline-derived CDR1 and CDR2 are MNHEY and SMNVEV (reference sequence). Here the CDR3 reads CASSLDIWDTQYF. CDR3 bases: TGTGCCAGCAGTTTGGACATTTGGGATACGCAGTATTTT.

The chain is built from TRBV2 and TRBJ1-2, with TRBD1 identical over 7 bases. The length of the CDR3 is 14 residues. V was pared by 6 bases and J by 6 bases, with 10 bases of the junction left unmatched. CDR1 and CDR2 (germline): SNHLY, FYNNEI. In DNA, the CDR3 is TGTGCCAGCAGAGGACAGGTCGACATTAATGGCTACACCTTC. Protein: CASRGQVDINGYTF.

This sequence joins TRBV9 and TRBJ1-2, with D hard to call. Trimming pared 2 bases from V and 4 bases from J, leaving 15 bases between. This CDR3 contains 15 residues. CDR1 SGDLS and CDR2 YYNGEE come from the germline V gene. The CDR3 here is CASSVSPDGGYGYTF. CDR3 nucleotide sequence: TGTGCCAGCAGCGTCAGCCCCGACGGAGGCTATGGCTACACCTTC.

The V call is TRBV9, the J call TRBJ2-2, with D uncertain. Between the trimmed V and J ends, which lost 0 bases and 7 bases, there was a span of 4 bases. CDR1 is SGDLS, CDR2 YYNGEE, per germline. The CDR3 is 12 amino acids. In DNA form, the CDR3 reads TGTGCCAGCAGCGTAGTGCGCGGGGAGCTGTTTTTT. Protein sequence: CASSVVRGELFF.

The chain joins TRBV28 to TRBJ1-6; 7 nucleotides match TRBD1. CDR1 and CDR2 from the germline V gene are MDHEN and SYDVKM. J lost 7 bases, V lost 1 base, and 4 bases had no gene match. The CDR3 runs to 15 residues. This CDR3 is CASSLSGQRNSPLHF. The CDR3 coding sequence is TGTGCCAGCAGTTTATCGGGACAGAGAAATTCACCCCTCCACTTT. The full variable domain, completed using reference TRBV28 and TRBJ1-6, is DVKVTQSSRYLVKRTGEKVFLECVQDMDHENMFWYRQDPGLGLRLIYFSYDVKMKEKGDIPEGYSVSREKKERFSLILESASTNQTSMYLCASSLSGQRNSPLHFGNGTRLTVT.

This chain joins TRBV10-3 and TRBJ1-2, with D hard to call. CDR3 length: 13 residues. Germline-derived CDR1 and CDR2 are ENHRY and SYGVKD. Trimming took off 2 bases at V and 4 bases at J, with 8 bases between the two ends. CDR3 amino acids: CAISEGEAYGYTF. CDR3 nucleotides: TGTGCCATCAGTGAGGGGGAGGCCTATGGCTACACCTTC.

V gene TRBV20-1 combines with J gene TRBJ1-2; D is ambiguous. CDR3 size: 11 residues. Trimming pared 3 bases from V and 2 bases from J, leaving 4 bases between. Germline V CDR1 and CDR2: DFQATT, SNEGSKA (reference sequence). The CDR3 DNA sequence: TGCAGTGCTAGGGAGAACTATGGCTACACCTTC. The encoded protein is CSARENYGYTF.

This sequence joins TRBV7-2 and TRBJ1-5; no clear D. This CDR3 is built from 15 residues. Germline-derived CDR1 and CDR2 are SGHTA and FQGNSA. The V end lost 1 base, the J end lost 7 bases, and 14 bases lay between the germline ends. CDR3 region: CASSLEWQIPQPQHF. CDR3 nucleotides: TGTGCCAGCAGCTTAGAATGGCAAATCCCCCAGCCCCAGCATTTT.

This clone was observed once. J is TRBJ2-5 and V is TRBV5-8, with TRBD2 matching 9 bases. CDR1 and CDR2 from the germline V gene are SGHTS and YDEGEE. This CDR3 region has 13 residues. The trim removed 4 bases at V and 5 bases at J, leaving 3 bases unmatched. CDR3 region: CASSLSGGETQYF. CDR3 DNA: TGTGCCAGCAGCCTCAGCGGGGGGGAGACCCAGTACTTC.

The rearrangement uses TRBV7-8 and TRBJ1-3; D gene uncertain. Looked up from germline, CDR1 is SGHVS and CDR2 is FQNEAQ. The germline V and J ends were trimmed by 7 bases and 0 bases, with 7 bases remaining between them. CDR3 length: 13 amino acids. CDR3 nucleotide sequence: TGTGCCAGCACCGCGGACTCTGGAAACACCATATATTTT. It yields the protein CASTADSGNTIYF.

This clone was recorded at least ten times. The gene calls are TRBV19 and TRBJ2-7; tentatively, D is TRBD2 (7 bases). The CDR3 covers 15 residues. Deletions cut 1 base from V and 5 bases from J, with 15 bases between. Per the germline V gene, CDR1 is LNHDA and CDR2 is SQIVND (reference sequence). CDR3 coding DNA: TGTGCCAGTAGTATAGCCGGGGGGCGCCCCCACGAGCAGTACTTC. Translated, it gives CASSIAGGRPHEQYF.

This rearrangement joins TRBV9 to TRBJ2-5, with 10 positions matching TRBD2. There are 17 residues in the CDR3. The ends lost 0 bases at V and 5 bases at J; junction bases unmatched: 10. Per germline, CDR1 SGDLS and CDR2 YYNGEE. CDR3 sequence reads: CASSVGASGGAGETQYF. The CDR3 DNA reads TGTGCCAGCAGCGTAGGAGCCAGCGGGGGGGCCGGGGAGACCCAGTACTTC.

The chain is built from TRBV3-1 (or the pseudogene TRBV3-2) and TRBJ2-5; 9 nucleotides agree with TRBD1. The CDR3 runs 14 residues. The germline gives CDR1 LGHDT, CDR2 YNNKEL (reference sequence). J gave up 5 bases and V 6 bases, and 7 bases lay outside the gene matches. CDR3 nucleotide sequence: TGTGCCAGCAGAGAACAGGGGGCTTCGGAGACCCAGTACTTC. Protein sequence: CASREQGASETQYF.

This chain joins TRBV9 and TRBJ2-3; tentatively, D is TRBD2 (6 bases). Per germline, CDR1 SGDLS and CDR2 YYNGEE. The CDR3 runs 15 residues. Trimming took off 3 bases at V and 1 base at J, with 12 bases between the two ends. The CDR3: CASSDTGTRTDTQYF. CDR3 nucleotide sequence: TGTGCCAGCAGCGACACGGGGACTCGCACAGATACGCAGTATTTT.

The gene calls are TRBV7-9 and TRBJ1-1; maybe TRBD1 (5 bases). The germline gives CDR1 SEHNR, CDR2 FQNEAQ (reference sequence). The CDR3 sequence is 14 residues long. Trimming stripped 8 bases from V and 7 bases from J, with 20 bases between. In nucleotides, the CDR3 is TGTGCCAGCGGGGCTATGTCCGAAGTGGGTGAAGCTTTCTTT. The encoded protein is CASGAMSEVGEAFF.

The chain links TRBV7-2 to TRBJ2-3; 9 positions match TRBD1. The CDR3 runs 14 residues. Looked up from germline, CDR1 is SGHTA and CDR2 is FQGNSA. V dropped 5 bases and J dropped 3; count of bases not matched to a gene: 3. For the CDR3, the DNA is TGTGCCAGCAGCCTCGACAGGGGGACAGATACGCAGTATTTT. It encodes CASSLDRGTDTQYF. Drawing the rest from reference TRBV7-2 and TRBJ2-3, the complete variable domain is GAGVSQSPSNKVTEKGKDVELRCDPISGHTALYWYRQSLGQGLEFLIYFQGNSAPDKSGLPSDRFSAERTGGSVSTLTIQRTQQEDSAVYLCASSLDRGTDTQYFGPGTRLTVL.

Concerning this clone: The sample has other DNA sequences that encode this CDR3 too. The chain recombines TRBV4-1 with TRBJ2-7; 8 positions agree with TRBD2. This CDR3 comprises 16 residues. J gave up 5 bases and V 0 bases, and 9 bases lay outside the gene matches. Per the germline V gene, CDR1 is MGHRA and CDR2 is YSYEKL. The CDR3 nucleotides read TGCGCCAGCAGCCAAGAGTATGGCGGGGGGTGGAACGAGCAGTACTTC. The encoded protein is CASSQEYGGGWNEQYF.